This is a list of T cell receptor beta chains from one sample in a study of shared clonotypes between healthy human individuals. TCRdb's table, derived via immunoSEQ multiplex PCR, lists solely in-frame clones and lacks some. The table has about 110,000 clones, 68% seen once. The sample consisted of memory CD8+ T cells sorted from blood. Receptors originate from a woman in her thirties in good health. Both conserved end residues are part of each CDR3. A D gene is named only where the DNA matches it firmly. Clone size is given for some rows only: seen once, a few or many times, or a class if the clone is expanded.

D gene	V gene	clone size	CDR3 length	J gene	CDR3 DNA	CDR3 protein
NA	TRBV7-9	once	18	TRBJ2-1	TGTGCCAGCAGCCCCCAGCCGGGTTCGTCGGACGCCTACAATGAGCAGTTCTTC	CASSPQPGSSDAYNEQFF
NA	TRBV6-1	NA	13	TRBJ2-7	TGTGCCAGCAGTGACGCTTGGTTTTACGAGCAGTACTTC	CASSDAWFYEQYF
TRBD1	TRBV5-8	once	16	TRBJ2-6	TGTGCCAGCAGCGGGACAGGGGCAGCCGGGGCCAACGTCCTGACTTTC	CASSGTGAAGANVLTF
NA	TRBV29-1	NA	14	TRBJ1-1	TGCAGCGCCCACTGGGGGGGGCGGGCAGCTGAAGCTTTCTTT	CSAHWGGRAAEAFF
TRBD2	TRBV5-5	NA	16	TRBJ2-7	TGTGCCAGCAGCCAAGAAGGAGCGGGAGGGCCGAACGAGCAGTACTTC	CASSQEGAGGPNEQYF
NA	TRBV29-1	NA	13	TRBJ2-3	TGCAGCGTTGAACTCCAAGACACAGATACGCAGTATTTT	CSVELQDTDTQYF
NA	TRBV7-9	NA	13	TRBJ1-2	TGTGCCAGCAGCTTAGTTCTGCTCTATGGCTACACCTTC	CASSLVLLYGYTF
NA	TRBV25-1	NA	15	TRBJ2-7	TGTGCCAGCAGTGAGCTGCACAGTCCTTTGCCCGAGCAGTACTTC	CASSELHSPLPEQYF
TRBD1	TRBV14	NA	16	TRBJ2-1	TGTGCCAGCAGCCAAGATAGGGGGACAGGTATATATGAGCAGTTCTTC	CASSQDRGTGIYEQFF
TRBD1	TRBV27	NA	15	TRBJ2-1	TGTGCCAGCGGACTCAGGGGGCTCTTTGACAATGAGCAGTTCTTC	CASGLRGLFDNEQFF
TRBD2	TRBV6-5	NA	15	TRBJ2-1	TGTGCCAGCAGTTACGACGGGAGGGGTTGGGATGAGCAGTTCTTC	CASSYDGRGWDEQFF
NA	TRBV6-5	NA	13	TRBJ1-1	TGTGCCAGCAGTTACGGGGTTTGGACTGAAGCTTTCTTT	CASSYGVWTEAFF
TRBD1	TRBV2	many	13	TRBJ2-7	TGTGCCACCCGGGACAGTGAACCCTACGAGCAGTACTTC	CATRDSEPYEQYF
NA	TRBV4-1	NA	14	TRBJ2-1	TGCGCCAGCAGCCACGTGGGAGGTTATGATGAGCAGTTCTTC	CASSHVGGYDEQFF
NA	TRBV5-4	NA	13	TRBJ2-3	TGTGCCAGCAGCCGCGAACCCACAGATACGCAGTATTTT	CASSREPTDTQYF
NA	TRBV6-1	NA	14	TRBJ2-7	TGTGCCAGCACGACAGGGAGGGAAAGCTACGAGCAGTACTTC	CASTTGRESYEQYF
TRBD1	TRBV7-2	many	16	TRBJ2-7	TGTGCCAGCAGCTTAGCCATACAGGGGAGTTCCTACGAGCAGTACTTC	CASSLAIQGSSYEQYF
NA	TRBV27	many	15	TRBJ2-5	TGTGCCAGCAGTCCTAGACTAGGCAGAGAAGAGACCCAGTACTTC	CASSPRLGREETQYF
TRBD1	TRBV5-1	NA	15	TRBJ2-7	TGCGCCAGCAGCTTGGGAGGGGGCGATGGCTACGAGCAGTACTTC	CASSLGGGDGYEQYF
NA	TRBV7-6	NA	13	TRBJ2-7	TGTGCCAGCAGCCTAGGGGCCAGCACCGAGCAGTACTTC	CASSLGASTEQYF
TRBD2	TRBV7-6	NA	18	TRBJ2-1	TGTGCCAGCAGCCCAGGACTAGCGGGAGAATTCTCCTACAATGAGCAGTTCTTC	CASSPGLAGEFSYNEQFF
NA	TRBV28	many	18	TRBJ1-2	TGTGCCAGCAGTTTTTCCCCGTTCACAGGGTCGGACGACTATGGCTACACCTTC	CASSFSPFTGSDDYGYTF
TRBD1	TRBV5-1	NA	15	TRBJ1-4	TGCGCCAGCAGCGATGTGCGACAGGGTGGAGAAAAACTGTTTTTT	CASSDVRQGGEKLFF
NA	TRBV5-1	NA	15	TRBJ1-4	TGCGCCAGCAGACCTCTCCCAGAACGTAATGAAAAACTGTTTTTT	CASRPLPERNEKLFF
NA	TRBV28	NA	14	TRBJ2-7	TGTGCCAGCGGACTCGGCGGGAACTCCTACGAGCAGTACTTC	CASGLGGNSYEQYF
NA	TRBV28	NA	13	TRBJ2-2	TGTGCCAGCAGTTTTCAGGGAACCGGGGAGCTGTTTTTT	CASSFQGTGELFF
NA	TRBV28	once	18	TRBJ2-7	TGTGCCAGCAGTTTGGGGTCCCAGGGACTTCTTAATACTTACGAGCAGTACTTC	CASSLGSQGLLNTYEQYF
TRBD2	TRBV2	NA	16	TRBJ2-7	TGTGCCAGCGGATGGACTAGCGGAAAGACCGAATACGAGCAGTACTTC	CASGWTSGKTEYEQYF
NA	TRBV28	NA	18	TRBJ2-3	TGTGCCAGCAGGGAAGGGAGAGCGGCGGGGCCCGGACCAGATACGCAGTATTTT	CASREGRAAGPGPDTQYF
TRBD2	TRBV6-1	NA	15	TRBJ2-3	TGTGCCAGCAGCGGGACTAGCGGGCACACAGATACGCAGTATTTT	CASSGTSGHTDTQYF
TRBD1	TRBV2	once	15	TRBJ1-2	TGTGCCAGTATGGGACAGGGGCCCTCTCTAGGTGGCTACACCTTC	CASMGQGPSLGGYTF
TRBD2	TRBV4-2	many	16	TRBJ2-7	TGTGCCAGCAGCCCAACAAGCGGGGACGGGGCCTACGAGCAGTACTTC	CASSPTSGDGAYEQYF